This TCR beta chain is drawn from a study of OX40 agonist ivuxolimab in advanced cancers. Overall study context: With ivuxolimab, an agonistic anti-OX40 (CD134) antibody, patients were treated. Three patients got partial responses; one had hepatocellular carcinoma and two had cutaneous melanoma.

The CDR3 spans 14 residues. Germline lookup yields CDR1 KGHSH and CDR2 LQKENI. Trimming left V 3 bases short and J 5 bases short, with 11 bases between. The table came from immunoSEQ multiplex PCR; TCRdb's copy has only in-frame clones and leaves some out. The data contain 15,000 to 20,000 clones, around four fifths of them singletons. This clone was seen more than once but under ten times. This sequence joins TRBV18 and TRBJ2-1; D may be TRBD2 (7 bases). Here the sequenced sample was CD4+ or CD8+ T cells sorted from blood, taken in a trial of the OX40 agonist ivuxolimab. This clonotype originated in an adult with an advanced solid tumor such as melanoma, head and neck, liver or kidney cancer. The CDR3 is CASSPGGAHNEQFF. CDR3 in DNA: TGTGCCAGCTCACCGGGGGGGGCCCACAATGAGCAGTTCTTC.